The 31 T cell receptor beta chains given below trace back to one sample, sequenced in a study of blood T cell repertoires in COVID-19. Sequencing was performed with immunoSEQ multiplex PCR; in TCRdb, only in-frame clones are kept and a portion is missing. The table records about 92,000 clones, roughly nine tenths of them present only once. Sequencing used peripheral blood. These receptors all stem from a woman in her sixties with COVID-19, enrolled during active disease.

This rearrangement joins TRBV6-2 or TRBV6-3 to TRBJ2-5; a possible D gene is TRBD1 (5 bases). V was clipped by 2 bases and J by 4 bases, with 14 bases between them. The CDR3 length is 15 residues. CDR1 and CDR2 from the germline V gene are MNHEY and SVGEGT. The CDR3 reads CASSYDSNRLETQYF. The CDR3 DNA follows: TGTGCCAGCAGTTACGACAGCAACAGGCTAGAGACCCAGTACTTC.

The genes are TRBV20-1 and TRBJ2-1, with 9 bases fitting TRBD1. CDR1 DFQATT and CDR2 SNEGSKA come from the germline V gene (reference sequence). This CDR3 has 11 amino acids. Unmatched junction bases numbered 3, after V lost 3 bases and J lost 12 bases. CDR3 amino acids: CSARKTGGQFF. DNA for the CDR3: TGCAGTGCTAGGAAGACAGGGGGGCAGTTCTTC.

CDR3 protein: CASSLVRSNGQPQHF. CDR3 coding DNA: TGTGCCAGCAGCTTAGTTCGTTCAAACGGGCAGCCCCAGCATTTT. This chain uses TRBV7-2 with TRBJ1-5; no reliable D call. The CDR3 contains 15 residues. Trimming shortened V by 1 base and J by 7 bases, and 14 bases separated the two germline ends. CDR1 and CDR2 (germline): SGHTA, FQGNSA. Variable domain in full (rest from reference TRBV7-2 and TRBJ1-5): GAGVSQSPSNKVTEKGKDVELRCDPISGHTALYWYRQSLGQGLEFLIYFQGNSAPDKSGLPSDRFSAERTGGSVSTLTIQRTQQEDSAVYLCASSLVRSNGQPQHFGDGTRLSIL.

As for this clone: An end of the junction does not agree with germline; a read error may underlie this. The CDR3 nucleotides read TGTGCCAGCAGCCTACAGGGGAACGCTGAAGCTTTCTTT. This gives the protein CASSLQGNAEAFF. The chain couples TRBV7-2 to TRBJ1-1; TRBD1 matches 7 bases. CDR1 and CDR2 from the germline V gene are SGHTA and FQGNSA. This CDR3 has 13 amino acids. The full variable domain, in which reference TRBV7-2 and TRBJ1-1 provide the parts outside the CDR3, is GAGVSQSPSNKVTEKGKDVELRCDPISGHTALYWYRQSLGQGLEFLIYFQGNSAPDKSGLPSDRFSAERTGGSVSTLTIQRTQQEDSAVYLCASSLQGNAEAFFGQGTRLTVV.

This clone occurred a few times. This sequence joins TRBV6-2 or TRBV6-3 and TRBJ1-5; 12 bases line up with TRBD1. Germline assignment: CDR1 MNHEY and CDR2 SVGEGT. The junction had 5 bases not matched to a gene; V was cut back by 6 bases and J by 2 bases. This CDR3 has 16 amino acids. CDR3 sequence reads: CASSPGTGGRNQPQHF. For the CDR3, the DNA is TGTGCCAGCAGCCCCGGGACAGGGGGCCGCAATCAGCCCCAGCATTTT.

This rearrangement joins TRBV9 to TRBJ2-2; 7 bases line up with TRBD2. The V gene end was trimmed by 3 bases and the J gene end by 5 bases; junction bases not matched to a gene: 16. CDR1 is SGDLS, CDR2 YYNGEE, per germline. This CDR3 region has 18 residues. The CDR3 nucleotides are TGTGCCAGCAGCGCGGGGCCAGCGGGGTCCGGGGGGACCGGGGAGCTGTTTTTT. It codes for CASSAGPAGSGGTGELFF.

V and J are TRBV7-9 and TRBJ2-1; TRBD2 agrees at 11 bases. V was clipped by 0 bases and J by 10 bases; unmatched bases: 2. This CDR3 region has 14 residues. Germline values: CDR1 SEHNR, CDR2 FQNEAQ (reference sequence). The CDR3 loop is CASSLARLAGEQFF. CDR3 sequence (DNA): TGTGCCAGCAGCTTAGCTCGACTAGCGGGGGAGCAGTTCTTC.

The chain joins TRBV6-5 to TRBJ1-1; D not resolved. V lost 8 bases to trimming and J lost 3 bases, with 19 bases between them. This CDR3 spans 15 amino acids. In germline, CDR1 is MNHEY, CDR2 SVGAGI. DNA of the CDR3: TGTGCCAGCCAGTTACTAGCAGGATGGGACACTGAAGCTTTCTTT. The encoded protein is CASQLLAGWDTEAFF.

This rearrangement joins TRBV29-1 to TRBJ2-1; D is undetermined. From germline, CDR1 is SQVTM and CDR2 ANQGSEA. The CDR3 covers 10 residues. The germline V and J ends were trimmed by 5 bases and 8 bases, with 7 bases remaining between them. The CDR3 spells CSVLRYEQFF. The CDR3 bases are TGCAGCGTTCTTCGTTATGAGCAGTTCTTC.

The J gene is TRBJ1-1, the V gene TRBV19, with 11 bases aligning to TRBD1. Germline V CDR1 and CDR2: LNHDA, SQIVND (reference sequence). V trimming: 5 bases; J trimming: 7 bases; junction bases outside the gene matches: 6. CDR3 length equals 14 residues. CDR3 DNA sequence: TGTGCCAGTAGTTACGGACAGGGGGCAAGTGAAGCTTTCTTT. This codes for CASSYGQGASEAFF.

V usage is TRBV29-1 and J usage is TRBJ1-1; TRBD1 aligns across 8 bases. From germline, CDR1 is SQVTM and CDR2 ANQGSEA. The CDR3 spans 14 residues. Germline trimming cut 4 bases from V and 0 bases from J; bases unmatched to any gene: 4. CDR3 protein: CSVVRDRMNTEAFF. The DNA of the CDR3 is TGCAGCGTTGTACGGGACAGGATGAACACTGAAGCTTTCTTT.

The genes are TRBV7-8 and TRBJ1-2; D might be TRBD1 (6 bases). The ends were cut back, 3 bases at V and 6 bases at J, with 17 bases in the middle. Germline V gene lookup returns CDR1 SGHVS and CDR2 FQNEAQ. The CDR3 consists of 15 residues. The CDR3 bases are TGTGCCAGCAGCTTTACCAGGGGATCTCTGGATGGCTACACCTTC. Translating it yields CASSFTRGSLDGYTF. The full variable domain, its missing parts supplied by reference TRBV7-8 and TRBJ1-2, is GAGVSQSPRYKVAKRGQDVALRCDPISGHVSLFWYQQALGQGPEFLTYFQNEAQLDKSGLPSDRFFAERPEGSVSTLKIQRTQQEDSAVYLCASSFTRGSLDGYTFGSGTRLTVV.

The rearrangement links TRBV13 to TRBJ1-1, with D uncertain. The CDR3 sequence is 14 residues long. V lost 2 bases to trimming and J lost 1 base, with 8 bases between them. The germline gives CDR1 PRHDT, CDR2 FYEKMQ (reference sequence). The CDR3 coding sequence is TGTGCCAGCAGCTTACGGCAGGAGAACACTGAAGCTTTCTTT. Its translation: CASSLRQENTEAFF.

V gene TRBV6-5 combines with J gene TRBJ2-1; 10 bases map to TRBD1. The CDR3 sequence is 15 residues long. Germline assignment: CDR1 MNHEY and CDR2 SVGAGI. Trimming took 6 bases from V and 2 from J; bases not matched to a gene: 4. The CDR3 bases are TGTGCCAGCAGAACCGGGACAGGGGCCTACAATGAGCAGTTCTTC. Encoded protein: CASRTGTGAYNEQFF.

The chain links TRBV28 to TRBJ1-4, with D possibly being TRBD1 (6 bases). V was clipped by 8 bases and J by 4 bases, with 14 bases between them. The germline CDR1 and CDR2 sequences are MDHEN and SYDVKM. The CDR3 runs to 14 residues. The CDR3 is CASPPTGLNEKLFF. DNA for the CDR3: TGTGCCAGCCCACCGACAGGACTTAATGAAAAACTGTTTTTT.

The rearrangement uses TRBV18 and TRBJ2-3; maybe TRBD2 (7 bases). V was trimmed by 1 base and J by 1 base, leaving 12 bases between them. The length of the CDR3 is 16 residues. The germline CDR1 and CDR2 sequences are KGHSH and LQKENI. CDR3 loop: CASSPRGGRGTDTQYF. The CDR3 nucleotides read TGTGCCAGCTCACCACGGGGGGGCCGGGGCACAGATACGCAGTATTTT.

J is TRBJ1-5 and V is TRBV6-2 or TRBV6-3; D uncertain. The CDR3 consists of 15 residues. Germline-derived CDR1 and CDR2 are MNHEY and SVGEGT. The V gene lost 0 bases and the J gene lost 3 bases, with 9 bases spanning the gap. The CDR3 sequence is CASSYSRRNNQPQHF. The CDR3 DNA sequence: TGTGCCAGCAGTTACTCGAGGCGCAACAATCAGCCCCAGCATTTT.

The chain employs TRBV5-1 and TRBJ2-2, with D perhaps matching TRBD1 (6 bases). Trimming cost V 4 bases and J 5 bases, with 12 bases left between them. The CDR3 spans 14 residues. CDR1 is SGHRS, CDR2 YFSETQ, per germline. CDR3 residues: CASSAPQGTGELFF. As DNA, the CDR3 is TGCGCCAGCAGCGCCCCCCAGGGGACCGGGGAGCTGTTTTTT.

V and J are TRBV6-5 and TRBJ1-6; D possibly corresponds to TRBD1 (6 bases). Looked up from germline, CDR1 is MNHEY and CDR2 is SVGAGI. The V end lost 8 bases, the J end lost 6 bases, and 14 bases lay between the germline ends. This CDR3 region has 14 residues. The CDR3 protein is CASSGGPRNSPLHF. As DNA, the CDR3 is TGTGCCAGCTCCGGGGGGCCTCGTAATTCACCCCTCCACTTT.

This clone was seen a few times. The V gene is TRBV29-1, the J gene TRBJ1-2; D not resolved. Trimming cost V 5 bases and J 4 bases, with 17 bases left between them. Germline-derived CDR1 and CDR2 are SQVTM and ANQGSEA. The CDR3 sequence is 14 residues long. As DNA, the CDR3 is TGCAGCGTTTACCTCGAGTATGGGAGCTATGGCTACACCTTC. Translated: CSVYLEYGSYGYTF. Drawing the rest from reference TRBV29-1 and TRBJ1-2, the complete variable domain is SAVISQKPSRDICQRGTSLTIQCQVDSQVTMMFWYRQQPGQSLTLIATANQGSEATYESGFVIDKFPISRPNLTFSTLTVSNMSPEDSSIYLCSVYLEYGSYGYTFGSGTRLTVV.

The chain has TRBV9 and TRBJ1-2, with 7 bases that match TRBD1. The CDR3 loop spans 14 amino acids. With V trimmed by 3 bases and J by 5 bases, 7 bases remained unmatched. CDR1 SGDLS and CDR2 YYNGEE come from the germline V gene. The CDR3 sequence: CASSDRGDLYGYTF. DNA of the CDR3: TGTGCCAGCAGCGACAGGGGTGATCTTTATGGCTACACCTTC.

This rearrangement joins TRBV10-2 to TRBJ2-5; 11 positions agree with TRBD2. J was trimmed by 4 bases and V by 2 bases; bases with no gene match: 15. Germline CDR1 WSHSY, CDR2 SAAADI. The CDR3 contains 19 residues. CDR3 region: CASSELAGGNGLFIETQYF. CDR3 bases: TGCGCCAGCAGTGAGCTAGCGGGGGGCAATGGCCTGTTTATAGAGACCCAGTACTTC.

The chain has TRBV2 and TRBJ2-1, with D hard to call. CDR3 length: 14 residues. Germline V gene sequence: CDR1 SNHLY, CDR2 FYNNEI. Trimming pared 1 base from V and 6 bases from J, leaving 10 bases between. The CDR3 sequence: CASSEGSAPNEQFF. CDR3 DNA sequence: TGTGCCAGCAGTGAAGGGAGTGCTCCCAATGAGCAGTTCTTC.

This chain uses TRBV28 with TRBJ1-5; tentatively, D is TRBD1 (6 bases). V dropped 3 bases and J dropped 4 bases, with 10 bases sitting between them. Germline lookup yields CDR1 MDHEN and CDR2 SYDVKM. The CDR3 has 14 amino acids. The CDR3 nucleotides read TGTGCCAGCAGTTTCGACAGGATTAATCAGCCCCAGCATTTT. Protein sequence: CASSFDRINQPQHF.

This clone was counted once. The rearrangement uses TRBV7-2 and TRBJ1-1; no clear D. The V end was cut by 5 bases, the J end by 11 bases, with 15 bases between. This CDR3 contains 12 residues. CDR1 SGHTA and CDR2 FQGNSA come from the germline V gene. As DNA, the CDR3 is TGTGCCAGCAGCGAGGTCCGACCCGAGGCTTTCTTT. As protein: CASSEVRPEAFF.

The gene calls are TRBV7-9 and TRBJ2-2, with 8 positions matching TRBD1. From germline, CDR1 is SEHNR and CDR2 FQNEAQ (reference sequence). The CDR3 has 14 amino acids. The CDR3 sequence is CGCGADRDTGELFF. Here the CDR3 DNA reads TGTGGCTGTGGGGCGGACAGGGACACCGGGGAGCTGTTTTTT.

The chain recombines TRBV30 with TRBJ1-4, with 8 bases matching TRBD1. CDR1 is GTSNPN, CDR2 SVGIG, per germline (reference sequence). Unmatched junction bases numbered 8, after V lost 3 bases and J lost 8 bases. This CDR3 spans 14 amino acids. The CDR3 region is CAWSPGGRTEKLFF. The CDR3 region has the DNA TGTGCCTGGAGCCCAGGGGGCAGAACGGAAAAACTGTTTTTT.

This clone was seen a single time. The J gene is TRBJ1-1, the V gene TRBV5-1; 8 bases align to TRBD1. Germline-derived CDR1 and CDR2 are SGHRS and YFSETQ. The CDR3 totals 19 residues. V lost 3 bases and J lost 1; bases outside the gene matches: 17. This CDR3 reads CASSYPNRTGNGPNTEAFF. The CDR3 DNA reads TGCGCCAGCAGCTACCCAAATAGGACAGGGAACGGTCCGAACACTGAAGCTTTCTTT.

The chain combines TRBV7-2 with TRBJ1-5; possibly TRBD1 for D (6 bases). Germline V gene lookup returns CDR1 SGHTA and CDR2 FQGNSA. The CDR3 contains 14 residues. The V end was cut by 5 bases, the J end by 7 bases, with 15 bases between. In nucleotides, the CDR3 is TGTGCCAGCAGCATTACAGGGTTGGCCCAGCCCCAGCATTTT. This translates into CASSITGLAQPQHF.

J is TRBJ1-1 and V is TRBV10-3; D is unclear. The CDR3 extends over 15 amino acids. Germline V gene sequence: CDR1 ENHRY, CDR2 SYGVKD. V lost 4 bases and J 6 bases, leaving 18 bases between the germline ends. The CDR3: CAISVSVPPGSEAFF. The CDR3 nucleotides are TGTGCCATCAGTGTTTCCGTACCTCCGGGGTCTGAAGCTTTCTTT.

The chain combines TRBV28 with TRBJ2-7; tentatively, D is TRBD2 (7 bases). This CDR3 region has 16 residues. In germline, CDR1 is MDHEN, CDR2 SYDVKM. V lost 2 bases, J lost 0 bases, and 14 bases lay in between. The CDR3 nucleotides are TGTGCCAGCAGTTTACGGGCGGGGGCCACCTCCTACGAGCAGTACTTC. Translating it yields CASSLRAGATSYEQYF.